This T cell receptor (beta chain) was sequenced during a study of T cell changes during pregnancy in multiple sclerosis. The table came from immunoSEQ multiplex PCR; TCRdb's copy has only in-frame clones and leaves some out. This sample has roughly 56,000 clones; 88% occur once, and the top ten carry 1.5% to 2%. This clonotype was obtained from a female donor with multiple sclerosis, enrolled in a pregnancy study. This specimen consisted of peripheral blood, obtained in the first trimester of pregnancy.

The CDR3: CASSQSGRARWLFF. DNA of the CDR3: TGTGCCAGCAGTCAAAGCGGGAGGGCCAGGTGGCTGTTTTTT. The chain has TRBV6-5 and TRBJ2-2; 10 nucleotides match TRBD2. The germline CDR1 and CDR2 sequences are MNHEY and SVGAGI. The ends lost 5 bases at V and 13 bases at J; junction bases unmatched: 10. The CDR3 runs 14 residues.